This T cell receptor (beta chain) came from a study of control samples from healthy donors and cancer patients. The assay was immunoSEQ multiplex PCR, and TCRdb's table has in-frame clones only and misses some. The sample includes 55,000 to 90,000 clones, around 82% of them seen just once. A single count supports this clone. Trimming left V 3 bases short and J 4 bases short, with 13 bases between. The CDR3 is made up of 16 amino acids. CDR1 and CDR2 (germline): LGHDT, YNNKEL (reference sequence). The receptor comes from a man aged 50-59 years in good health. The sample comprised blood. The chain joins TRBV3-1 (or the pseudogene TRBV3-2) to TRBJ2-6; D possibly matches TRBD1 or TRBD2 (6 bases each). In DNA form, the CDR3 reads TGTGCCAGCAGCCACACGCCGGGGGCCGGGGCCAACGTCCTGACTTTC. Amino acid sequence: CASSHTPGAGANVLTF.